The rows below give T cell receptor beta chains drawn from one sample of a study of T-cell reconstitution after alpha-beta-depleted transplantation in children. TCRdb passed the PCR reads through MiXCR, listing each CDR3 protein once. This table has around 490,000 distinct CDR3 sequences, 10% to 12% appearing once. Material: PBMCs, mostly from graft donor cells, obtained 180 days after TCRalphabeta/CD19-depleted stem cell transplant. The receptors derive from a female patient aged 2 to 10 who had a stem cell transplant for aplastic anemia, so the T cells may come from the graft donor. The CDR3 runs from the conserved cysteine through the conserved F or W. Each record gives: D gene, J gene, clone size, V gene, CDR3 protein, CDR3 DNA. D genes are given only for firm matches. Expanded clones are given a class, and other clones once, few, many or no size at all.

>NA|TRBJ2-2|NA|TRBV5-1
CASSLEVWWGTGELFF
TGCGCCAGCAGCTTGGAAGTCTGGTGGGGGACCGGGGAGCTGTTTTTT
>NA|TRBJ2-5|many|TRBV28
CAGQPSGTPNQETQYF
TGTGCCGGCCAACCCTCCGGGACACCAAACCAAGAGACCCAGTACTTC
>NA|TRBJ1-6|few|TRBV28
CASSLVRGNYNSPLHF
TGTGCCAGCAGTTTAGTCCGGGGGAACTATAATTCACCCCTCCACTTT
>TRBD2|TRBJ2-5|few|TRBV6-1
CASSKRSTSGGQETQYF
TGTGCCAGCAGCAAAAGATCGACTAGCGGGGGGCAAGAGACCCAGTACTTC
>NA|TRBJ2-5|few|TRBV5-1
CASNPDAGETQYF
TGCGCCAGCAACCCCGACGCGGGTGAGACCCAGTACTTC
>NA|TRBJ1-2|NA|TRBV7-6
CASSSRRGQDGCTF
TGTGCCAGCAGCTCCCGGCGGGGGCAAGATGGCTGCACCTTC
>NA|TRBJ2-7|NA|TRBV6-1
CASSRLWTGPEQYF
TGTGCCAGCAGTCGCCTTTGGACGGGACCCGAGCAGTACTTC
>TRBD1|TRBJ1-2|NA|TRBV20-1
CSARAKDRPNYGYTF
TGCAGTGCTAGAGCCAAGGACAGGCCTAACTATGGCTACACCTTC
>NA|TRBJ2-5|many|TRBV10-2
CASSVDGETQYF
TGCGCCAGCAGTGTAGATGGAGAGACCCAGTACTTC
>TRBD1|TRBJ2-3|NA|TRBV28
CASSQDRGWSTDTQYF
TGTGCCAGCAGTCAAGACAGGGGGTGGAGCACAGATACGCAGTATTTT
>NA|TRBJ2-7|NA|TRBV12-3/TRBV12-4
CASSLASSYEQYF
TGTGCCAGCAGTTTAGCGTCCTCCTACGAGCAGTACTTC
>NA|TRBJ2-1|NA|TRBV29-1
CSHTLAPYNEQFF
TGCAGCCATACACTGGCGCCCTACAATGAGCAGTTCTTC
>TRBD1|TRBJ2-7|few|TRBV5-1
CASSPGTGVAEQYF
TGCGCCAGCAGCCCGGGGACAGGGGTTGCCGAGCAGTACTTC
>NA|TRBJ1-2|NA|TRBV4-1
CASSQDRAGPRNYGYTF
TGCGCCAGCAGCCAAGATAGGGCTGGCCCTCGGAACTATGGCTACACCTTC
>NA|TRBJ2-3|once|TRBV19
CASRPSRVLDTQYF
TGTGCCAGCCGCCCGTCGCGGGTTCTCGATACGCAGTATTTT
>TRBD1|TRBJ1-4|NA|TRBV4-1
CASSHLRLRDREGTNEKLFF
TGCGCCAGCAGCCACCTTAGGCTCCGGGACAGGGAGGGGACTAATGAAAAACTGTTTTTT
>NA|TRBJ2-7|few|TRBV29-1
CSVEGGAEQYF
TGCAGCGTTGAAGGGGGCGCCGAGCAGTACTTC
>NA|TRBJ2-1|few|TRBV4-1
CASSLQVLASGRNEQFF
TGCGCCAGCAGCCTGCAAGTCTTAGCGAGTGGGCGCAATGAGCAGTTCTTC
>NA|TRBJ1-1|few|TRBV7-8
CASTRGTGNTEAFF
TGTGCCAGCACACGGGGGACGGGCAACACTGAAGCTTTCTTT
>NA|TRBJ1-5|few|TRBV24-1
CATSRGGRNQPQHF
TGTGCCACCAGCAGGGGTGGGCGCAATCAGCCCCAGCATTTT
>NA|TRBJ2-1|few|TRBV20-1
CSARRQARVYNEQFF
TGCAGTGCTAGACGACAGGCTAGAGTTTACAATGAGCAGTTCTTC
>TRBD2|TRBJ2-7|many|TRBV20-1
CSARDPSGSGYEQYF
TGCAGTGCTAGAGACCCGAGCGGGAGTGGCTACGAGCAGTACTTC
>NA|TRBJ1-2|many|TRBV7-9
CASSLSANYGYTF
TGTGCCAGCAGCTTATCTGCTAACTATGGCTACACCTTC
>TRBD2|TRBJ2-1|many|TRBV9
CASSVGIAGLDEQFF
TGTGCCAGCAGCGTAGGAATAGCGGGACTGGATGAGCAGTTCTTC
>NA|TRBJ1-3|NA|TRBV6-5
CASSSTGAPLGNTIYF
TGTGCCAGCAGTTCGACAGGTGCCCCTCTGGGGAACACCATATATTTT
>NA|TRBJ2-2|few|TRBV7-9
CASSLALTIMAGELFF
TGTGCCAGCAGCTTAGCGCTTACTATTATGGCCGGGGAGCTGTTTTTT
>NA|TRBJ2-5|few|TRBV18
CASSSQRAGGAQYF
TGTGCCAGCTCATCCCAAAGGGCAGGCGGGGCCCAGTACTTC
>NA|TRBJ1-2|many|TRBV28
CASSYYGYTF
TGTGCCAGCAGTTACTATGGCTACACCTTC
>NA|TRBJ2-3|few|TRBV12-3/TRBV12-4
CASTGDITSTDTQYF
TGTGCCAGCACCGGGGACATTACTAGCACAGATACGCAGTATTTT
>TRBD2|TRBJ2-7|few|TRBV20-1
CSAVAGVGYEQYF
TGCAGTGCTGTAGCGGGAGTGGGCTACGAGCAGTACTTC
>NA|TRBJ2-2|NA|TRBV7-3
CASSFGPVRDAGELFF
TGTGCCAGCAGCTTCGGACCGGTTCGGGATGCCGGGGAGCTGTTTTTT
>TRBD1|TRBJ2-3|NA|TRBV5-4
CASSQDRASDTQYF
TGTGCCAGCAGCCAAGACAGGGCATCGGATACGCAGTATTTT
>NA|TRBJ1-3|few|TRBV30
CAWNWNSGNTIYF
TGTGCCTGGAATTGGAATTCTGGAAACACCATATATTTT
>TRBD1|TRBJ1-6|few|TRBV20-1
CSARKTGGNSPLHF
TGCAGTGCTAGAAAGACAGGGGGGAATTCACCCCTCCACTTT
>TRBD1|TRBJ1-1|NA|TRBV29-1
CSVLIKRTGENTEAFF
TGCAGCGTGCTTATCAAAAGGACAGGGGAGAACACTGAAGCTTTCTTT
>NA|TRBJ1-4|few|TRBV20-1
CSPRDSTNEKLFF
TGCAGTCCAAGGGACTCAACTAATGAAAAACTGTTTTTT
>NA|TRBJ1-5|few|TRBV5-5
CASSLKDSSQWPQHF
TGTGCCAGCAGCTTGAAAGACAGCTCTCAGTGGCCCCAGCATTTT
>TRBD1|TRBJ1-2|few|TRBV7-9
CASSLGTVQGTVYGYTF
TGTGCCAGCAGCTTAGGGACCGTACAGGGGACGGTCTATGGCTACACCTTC
>NA|TRBJ2-5|few|TRBV2
CASKRVGGTGETQYF
TGTGCCAGCAAAAGGGTTGGAGGGACTGGCGAGACCCAGTACTTC
>NA|TRBJ2-1|NA|TRBV3-1
CASSPGPVSYNEQFF
TGTGCCAGCAGCCCGGGGCCAGTTTCCTACAATGAGCAGTTCTTC
>NA|TRBJ1-3|NA|TRBV6-5
CASSYAGASGNTIYF
TGTGCCAGCAGTTACGCAGGAGCCTCTGGAAACACCATATATTTT
>NA|TRBJ2-7|once|TRBV12-3/TRBV12-4
CASSLRREFDEQYF
TGTGCCAGCAGTTTAAGACGGGAGTTCGACGAGCAGTACTTC
>TRBD1|TRBJ2-3|few|TRBV29-1
CSVIGQVTDTQYF
TGCAGCGTTATCGGACAGGTCACAGATACGCAGTATTTT
>NA|TRBJ1-4|NA|TRBV20-1
CSASWTGETEKLFF
TGCAGTGCTAGTTGGACGGGAGAGACTGAAAAACTGTTTTTT
>NA|TRBJ1-4|many|TRBV10-3
CAISELDTNEKLFF
TGTGCCATCAGTGAGTTGGACACGAATGAAAAACTGTTTTTT
>TRBD2|TRBJ2-3|NA|TRBV20-1
CSASGRAGTDTQYF
TGCAGTGCTAGCGGGAGGGCCGGCACAGATACGCAGTATTTT
>NA|TRBJ1-2|NA|TRBV6-5
CASSYQQPFYGYTF
TGTGCCAGCAGTTACCAACAGCCATTCTATGGCTACACCTTC
>NA|TRBJ1-4|NA|TRBV14
CASSQMDGSPSEKLFF
TGTGCCAGCAGCCAAATGGACGGATCCCCGAGCGAAAAACTGTTTTTT
>NA|TRBJ1-5|NA|TRBV7-6
CASSPRAGQPQHF
TGTGCCAGCAGCCCCCGGGCGGGGCAGCCCCAGCATTTT
>NA|TRBJ1-2|NA|TRBV5-1
CASSPGLAMNHTF
TGCGCCAGCAGTCCCGGGCTGGCTATGAACCACACCTTC
>NA|TRBJ2-6|NA|TRBV5-1
CASSLGQGSISGANVLTF
TGCGCCAGCAGCTTGGGTCAGGGCTCCATCTCTGGGGCCAACGTCCTGACTTTC
>NA|TRBJ2-1|many|TRBV7-2
CASSLVGGQPYNEQFF
TGTGCCAGCAGCTTAGTTGGCGGGCAGCCCTACAATGAGCAGTTCTTC